These 23 T cell receptor beta chains were sequenced from one sample in a study of blood T cell repertoires in COVID-19. Profiling relied on immunoSEQ multiplex PCR, and the TCRdb table lists in-frame clones only, not all of them. Of 65,000 to 75,000 clones listed, 70% to 80% are singletons. Sequencing was done on a sample of peripheral blood. The receptors were gathered from a human donor in a cohort sampled during active COVID-19.

This chain uses TRBV6-1 with TRBJ1-5, with TRBD1 as a possible D gene (5 bases). Trimming left V 2 bases short and J 0 bases short, with 14 bases between. Germline V gene sequence: CDR1 MNHNS, CDR2 SASEGT. The CDR3 runs to 17 residues. The CDR3 is CASSEIGAQYSNQPQHF. CDR3 nucleotides: TGTGCCAGCAGTGAAATAGGGGCACAGTATAGCAATCAGCCCCAGCATTTT.

This chain connects TRBV6-4 to TRBJ1-1; tentative D call: TRBD1 (5 bases). This CDR3 is built from 15 residues. In germline, CDR1 is MRHNA, CDR2 SNTAGT. The V end lost 2 bases, the J end lost 4 bases, and 14 bases lay between the germline ends. CDR3 region: CASSDPPGVLTEAFF. DNA of the CDR3: TGTGCCAGCAGTGACCCGCCGGGGGTTCTCACTGAAGCTTTCTTT.

V usage is TRBV6-6 and J usage is TRBJ1-1; D is unclear. CDR1 and CDR2 (germline): MNHNY, SVGAGI (reference sequence). This CDR3 has 16 amino acids. The V end was cut by 0 bases, the J end by 4 bases, with 15 bases between. The DNA of the CDR3 is TGTGCCAGCAGTTACTCAGCGCCAGAAGATACCACTGAAGCTTTCTTT. It translates to CASSYSAPEDTTEAFF.

This chain links TRBV7-9 with TRBJ2-7; 11 bases are a match to TRBD2. The CDR3 sequence is 13 residues long. Per germline, CDR1 SEHNR and CDR2 FQNEAQ (reference sequence). The V and J ends lost 2 bases and 10 bases, in that order; junction bases with no gene match: 4. CDR3 loop: CASSLPGLADQYV. CDR3 bases: TGTGCCAGCAGCTTACCGGGACTAGCGGACCAGTACGTC.

V is TRBV11-2 and J is TRBJ1-5; weak D call: TRBD1 (5 bases). Germline assignment: CDR1 SGHAT and CDR2 FQNNGV. Trimming removed 1 base at V and 6 bases at J, with 7 bases between. The CDR3 runs to 13 residues. CDR3 in amino acids: CASSLGGGQPQHF. The CDR3 DNA is TGTGCCAGCAGCTTAGGGGGGGGTCAGCCCCAGCATTTT.

The chain joins TRBV3-1 (or the pseudogene TRBV3-2) to TRBJ2-2; D might be TRBD1 (6 bases). V was trimmed by 0 bases and J by 4 bases, leaving 12 bases between them. The length of the CDR3 is 16 residues. CDR1 is LGHDT, CDR2 YNNKEL, per germline (reference sequence). The CDR3 region is CASSQDWQGITGELFF. The CDR3 DNA follows: TGTGCCAGCAGCCAAGATTGGCAGGGGATCACCGGGGAGCTGTTTTTT.

The rearrangement links TRBV18 to TRBJ2-2; perhaps TRBD2 as D (6 bases). Per the germline V gene, CDR1 is KGHSH and CDR2 is LQKENI. The CDR3 sequence is 14 residues long. The germline V and J ends were trimmed by 3 bases and 3 bases, with 8 bases remaining between them. The CDR3 here is CASSPWGDTGELFF. The CDR3 DNA reads as TGTGCCAGCTCACCCTGGGGGGACACCGGGGAGCTGTTTTTT.

This chain connects TRBV10-3 to TRBJ2-1; weak D call: TRBD2 (6 bases). V was cut by 0 bases and J by 10 bases, with 7 bases left in between. The length of the CDR3 is 12 residues. CDR1 ENHRY and CDR2 SYGVKD come from the germline V gene. The CDR3 DNA sequence: TGTGCCATCAGTGAGTCTGGGGGGGAGCAGTTCTTC. Protein product: CAISESGGEQFF.

This clone was counted between two and nine times. The chain recombines TRBV24-1 with TRBJ1-5, with D perhaps TRBD1 (5 bases). Germline CDR1 and CDR2: KGHDR and SFDVKD. Between the trimmed V and J ends, which lost 9 bases and 3 bases, there was a span of 14 bases. This CDR3 contains 14 residues. CDR3 in amino acids: CATAKGVDNQPQHF. The CDR3 nucleotides read TGTGCCACCGCCAAAGGGGTTGACAATCAGCCCCAGCATTTT.

The chain employs TRBV5-4 and TRBJ2-3; 10 bases are a match to TRBD2. The germline CDR1 and CDR2 sequences are SGHNT and YYREEE (reference sequence). CDR3 length equals 18 residues. With V trimmed by 4 bases and J by 3 bases, 14 bases remained unmatched. The CDR3 reads CASSPGTSGTLGTDTQYF. CDR3 DNA sequence: TGTGCCAGCAGCCCCGGAACTAGCGGGACGTTGGGGACAGATACGCAGTATTTT. The variable domain in full, completed from reference TRBV5-4 and TRBJ2-3, reads ETGVTQSPTHLIKTRGQQVTLRCSSQSGHNTVSWYQQALGQGPQFIFQYYREEENGRGNFPPRFSGLQFPNYSSELNVNALELDDSALYLCASSPGTSGTLGTDTQYFGPGTRLTVL.

Concerning this clone: Other DNA sequences in the same sample also yield this CDR3. V is TRBV5-1 and J is TRBJ2-7; D remains ambiguous. The germline CDR1 and CDR2 sequences are SGHRS and YFSETQ. The length of the CDR3 is 14 residues. V lost 0 bases, J lost 2 bases, and 9 bases lay in between. In nucleotides, the CDR3 is TGCGCCAGCAGCTTGGTGGTCAGTCCCTACGAGCAGTACTTC. It encodes CASSLVVSPYEQYF. Together with reference TRBV5-1 and TRBJ2-7, the CDR3 gives the full variable domain: KAGVTQTPRYLIKTRGQQVTLSCSPISGHRSVSWYQQTPGQGLQFLFEYFSETQRNKGNFPGRFSGRQFSNSRSEMNVSTLELGDSALYLCASSLVVSPYEQYFGPGTRLTVT.

This chain joins TRBV19 and TRBJ2-2; no clear D. The CDR3 length is 16 residues. V was cut by 5 bases and J by 0 bases, with 13 bases left in between. The germline gives CDR1 LNHDA, CDR2 SQIVND (reference sequence). Written as DNA, the CDR3 is TGTGCCAGTAGTCCGAAGCCCCCTCCGAACACCGGGGAGCTGTTTTTT. Its protein is CASSPKPPPNTGELFF.

J is TRBJ1-2 and V is TRBV5-6; 10 bases line up with TRBD1. From germline, CDR1 is SGHDT and CDR2 YYEEEE. V shed 4 bases, J shed 4 bases, and the junction held 10 bases outside the gene matches. The CDR3 is made up of 16 amino acids. The CDR3 reads CASSDMGQGTSYGYTF. The CDR3 region has the DNA TGTGCCAGCAGCGACATGGGACAGGGGACTTCCTATGGCTACACCTTC.

This sequence joins TRBV6-2 or TRBV6-3 and TRBJ2-1; 7 bases agree with TRBD2. Germline V lookup: CDR1 MNHEY, CDR2 SVGEGT. The CDR3 is 17 amino acids. V was pared by 6 bases and J by 0 bases, with 11 bases of the junction left unmatched. The CDR3 sequence is CASSPAGFGSSYNEQFF. The CDR3 nucleotides are TGTGCCAGCAGCCCAGCGGGATTTGGGAGCTCCTACAATGAGCAGTTCTTC.

This clone turned up a few times. This sequence joins TRBV18 and TRBJ1-2, with 10 bases fitting TRBD1. The CDR3 consists of 17 residues. V dropped 0 bases and J dropped 4; count of bases not matched to a gene: 8. In germline, CDR1 is KGHSH, CDR2 LQKENI. CDR3: CASSPPTGGRYSYGYTF. The CDR3 region has the DNA TGTGCCAGCTCACCACCGACAGGGGGCAGGTACAGCTATGGCTACACCTTC.

The chain couples TRBV10-3 to TRBJ2-7, with TRBD2 matching 7 bases. The CDR3 length is 15 residues. V gave up 2 bases and J gave up 4 bases; unmatched junction bases: 8. From germline, CDR1 is ENHRY and CDR2 SYGVKD. CDR3 nucleotides: TGTGCCATCAGTGAGCGGGGAACTAGCGCTTACGAGCAGTACTTC. Residues: CAISERGTSAYEQYF.

The V gene is TRBV14, the J gene TRBJ2-1, with D unclear. Trimming took 1 base from V and 4 from J, leaving 11 bases between them. The CDR3 contains 15 residues. Germline values: CDR1 SGHDN, CDR2 FVKESK. CDR3 DNA sequence: TGTGCCAGCAGCCAAGGTCTTTCTCGTTACAATGAGCAGTTCTTC. Translating it yields CASSQGLSRYNEQFF.

V usage is TRBV7-8 and J usage is TRBJ1-6, with 9 bases fitting TRBD1. V lost 2 bases, J lost 8 bases, and 1 base stayed unmatched. The CDR3 runs 14 residues. Germline assignment: CDR1 SGHVS and CDR2 FQNEAQ. CDR3 sequence reads: CASSLTGGYSPLHF. In DNA, the CDR3 is TGTGCCAGCAGCTTAACAGGGGGCTATTCACCCCTCCACTTT.

This clone showed up just once. The chain uses TRBV27 and TRBJ1-4, with D possibly matching TRBD1 (5 bases). The V end was cut by 1 base, the J end by 7 bases, with 13 bases between. CDR3 length: 15 residues. Germline V gene data show CDR1 as MNHEY and CDR2 as SMNVEV (reference sequence). The CDR3 reads CASSLWAGLSEKLFF. The CDR3 nucleotides read TGTGCCAGCAGTTTATGGGCAGGGTTATCTGAAAAACTGTTTTTT.

The CDR3, as DNA: TGTGCCAGCAGCTTGGATCGACTTAGCACAGATACGCAGTATTTT. This sequence encodes CASSLDRLSTDTQYF. This chain connects TRBV5-4 to TRBJ2-3; D remains ambiguous. The CDR3 runs to 15 residues. CDR1 is SGHNT and CDR2 is YYREEE in the germline V gene (reference sequence). V lost 0 bases and J 0 bases, leaving 8 bases between the germline ends.

The sample holds a few counts of this clone. J is TRBJ1-6 and V is TRBV19, with D tentatively TRBD1 (6 bases). The V and J ends lost 3 bases and 2 bases respectively, with 11 bases between them. In germline, CDR1 is LNHDA, CDR2 SQIVND (reference sequence). This CDR3 region has 16 residues. The CDR3 is CASSITGGTYNSPLHF. DNA of the CDR3: TGTGCCAGTAGTATCACGGGGGGCACCTATAATTCACCCCTCCACTTT.

The chain uses TRBV5-1 and TRBJ1-6, with 9 nucleotides matching TRBD1. Losses at the gene ends were 4 bases for V and 9 bases for J; bases not matched to a gene: 11. Looked up from germline, CDR1 is SGHRS and CDR2 is YFSETQ. The CDR3 covers 16 residues. The CDR3 DNA follows: TGCGCCAGCAGCCAAGCCGGGACAGGGATGGGTTCACCCCTCCACTTT. As protein: CASSQAGTGMGSPLHF.

The J gene is TRBJ2-3, the V gene TRBV15; D remains unclear. There are 15 residues in the CDR3. Germline CDR1 LNHNV, CDR2 YYDKDF (reference sequence). With 1 base removed from V and 0 bases from J, the gap between germline ends came to 8 bases. The CDR3 bases are TGTGCCACCAGCAGAGCCCATCGGAGCACAGATACGCAGTATTTT. Its protein is CATSRAHRSTDTQYF.